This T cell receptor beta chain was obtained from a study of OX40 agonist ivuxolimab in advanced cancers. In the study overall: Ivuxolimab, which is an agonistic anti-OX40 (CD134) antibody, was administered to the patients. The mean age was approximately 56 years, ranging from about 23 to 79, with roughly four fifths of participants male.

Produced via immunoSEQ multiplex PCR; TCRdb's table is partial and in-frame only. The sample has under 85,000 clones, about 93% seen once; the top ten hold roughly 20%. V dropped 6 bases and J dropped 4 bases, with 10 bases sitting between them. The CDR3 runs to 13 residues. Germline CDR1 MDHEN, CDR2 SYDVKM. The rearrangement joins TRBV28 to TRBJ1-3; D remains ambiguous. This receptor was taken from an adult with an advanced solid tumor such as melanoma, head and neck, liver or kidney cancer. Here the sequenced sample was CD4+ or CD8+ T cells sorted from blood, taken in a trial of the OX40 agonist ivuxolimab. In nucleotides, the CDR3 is TGTGCCAGCAGCTTCTCGACCGGAAACACCATATATTTT. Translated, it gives CASSFSTGNTIYF.